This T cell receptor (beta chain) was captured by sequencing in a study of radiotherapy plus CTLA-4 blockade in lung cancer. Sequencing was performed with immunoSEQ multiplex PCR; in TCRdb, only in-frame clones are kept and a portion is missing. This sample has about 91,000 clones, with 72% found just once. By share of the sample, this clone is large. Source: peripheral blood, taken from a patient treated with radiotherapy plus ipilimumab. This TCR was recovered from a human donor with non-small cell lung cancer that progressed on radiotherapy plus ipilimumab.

The CDR3 loop reads CASSLSHLGASYEQYF. CDR3 sequence (DNA): TGCGCCAGCAGCTTATCTCATCTCGGGGCCTCCTACGAGCAGTACTTC. The rearrangement links TRBV5-1 to TRBJ2-7; possibly TRBD1 or TRBD2 for D (5 bases each). This CDR3 is 16 amino acids long. V lost 2 bases, J lost 0 bases, and 15 bases lay in between. Germline V gene data show CDR1 as SGHRS and CDR2 as YFSETQ.